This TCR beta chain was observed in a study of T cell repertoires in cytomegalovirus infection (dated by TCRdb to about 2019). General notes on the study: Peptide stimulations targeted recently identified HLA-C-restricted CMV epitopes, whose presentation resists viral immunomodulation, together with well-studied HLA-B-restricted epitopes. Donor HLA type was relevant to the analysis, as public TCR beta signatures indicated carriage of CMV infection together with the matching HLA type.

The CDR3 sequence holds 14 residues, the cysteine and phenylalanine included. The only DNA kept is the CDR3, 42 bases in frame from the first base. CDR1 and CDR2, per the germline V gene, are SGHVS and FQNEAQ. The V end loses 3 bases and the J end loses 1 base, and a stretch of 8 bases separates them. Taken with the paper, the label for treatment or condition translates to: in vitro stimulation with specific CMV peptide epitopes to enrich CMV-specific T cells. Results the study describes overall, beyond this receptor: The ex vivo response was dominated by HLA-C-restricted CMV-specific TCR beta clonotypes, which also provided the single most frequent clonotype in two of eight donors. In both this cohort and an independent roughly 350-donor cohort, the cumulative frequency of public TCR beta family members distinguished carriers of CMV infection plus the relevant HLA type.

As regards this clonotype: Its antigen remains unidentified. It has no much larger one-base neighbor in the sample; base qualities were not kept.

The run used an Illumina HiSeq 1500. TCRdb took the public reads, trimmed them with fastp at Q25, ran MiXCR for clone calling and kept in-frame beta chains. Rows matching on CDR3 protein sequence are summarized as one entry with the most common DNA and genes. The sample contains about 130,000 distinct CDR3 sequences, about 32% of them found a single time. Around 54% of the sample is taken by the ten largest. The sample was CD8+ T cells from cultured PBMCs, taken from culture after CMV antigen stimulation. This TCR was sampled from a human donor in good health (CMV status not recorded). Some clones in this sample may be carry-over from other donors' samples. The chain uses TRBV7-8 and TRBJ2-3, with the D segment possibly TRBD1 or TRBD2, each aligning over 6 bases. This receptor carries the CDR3 CASSFRGGTDTQYF. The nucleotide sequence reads TGTGCCAGCAGCTTTAGGGGGGGCACAGATACGCAGTATTTT. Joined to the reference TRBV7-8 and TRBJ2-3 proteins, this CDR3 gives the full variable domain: GAGVSQSPRYKVAKRGQDVALRCDPISGHVSLFWYQQALGQGPEFLTYFQNEAQLDKSGLPSDRFFAERPEGSVSTLKIQRTQQEDSAVYLCASSFRGGTDTQYFGPGTRLTVL.